Below, one TCR beta chain is given with its context. The sample holds a few counts of this clone. Its antigen is not yet known. Per-base quality was not reported, and no clone a single base away is much larger than it. The record originates from a study of beta chain features in type 1 diabetes (dated by TCRdb to 2016 to 2019). Study-level background: Mean age, gender distribution, total cell number and subset yield did not differ between patients and healthy donors. In the study, TCRB repertoires of sorted circulating CD4+ T cell subsets from recently diagnosed type 1 diabetes patients were compared with those of matched healthy donors. Whereas all 30 or so donors provided naive and central memory subsets, regulatory and stem cell-like memory subsets were isolated from just 8 patients and about 8 healthy donors. Across all samples, about 110 million sorted cells were examined, and cell number per subset correlated strongly with RNA yield.

All of the isolated RNA was reverse transcribed with the High Capacity cDNA Reverse Transcription Kit, so expressed TCRB transcripts were sequenced. Deep immunoSEQ sequencing was applied to naive, central memory and regulatory T cell samples, giving an average of about 3.8 million total reads per sample. Sorted cells were lysed in RLT buffer and RNA was extracted with DNase-treated RNeasy Micro or Mini kits, depending on cell number. Each cell subset was processed on its own to prevent cross-contamination, while patient and healthy donor samples were processed together. Using the immunoSEQ multiplex PCR, TCRB sequences were amplified from cDNA into 87-bp fragments spanning the CDR3 region. Amplicons were sequenced on the Illumina HiSeq platform. The authors' pipeline ran thus. PCR bias was corrected computationally using synthetic template baselines, and reads within Hamming distance 2 were collapsed, with unmergeable singletons discarded. Reads were aligned against IMGT to assign V, D and J genes, CDR3 length and insertions or deletions at six rearrangement sites. Within each subset, clonotype counts were normalized to the number of sorted cells before true diversity and Gini coefficients were calculated with the tcR R package. The overlap coefficient, calculated on TCRB nucleotide sequences, was used to measure repertoire sharing. Out-of-frame TCRB sequences from naive cells were analyzed to stand in for the pre-selection repertoire. The immuneACCESS repertoire file appears here via TCRdb, limited to in-frame rearrangements. These files lack a portion of the clones; in checked studies, under half of the deficit traces to unresolved V genes, and the cause of the others is not known. The V and J calls and clone size were taken over from that table, and D and trimming were inferred from the DNA. This sample holds 300,000 to 450,000 clones; around 20% were observed only once. The top ten hold about 0.045% of the sample.

After removal of 5 bases from V and 5 bases from J, the junction retains 10 bases not matched to a gene. CDR1 and CDR2 are drawn from the germline V gene (reference sequence): LNHDA, SQIVND. Reading from cysteine to phenylalanine, the CDR3 counts 15 amino acids. CDR3 DNA only is kept here, 45 bases in frame from base 1. Here is what the overall study found, with its caveats: Naive, central memory and regulatory TCRB repertoires appeared more similar among patients than among healthy donors. Because cDNA was sequenced instead of genomic DNA, highly expressing activated cells could be over-represented, though the groups showed no difference in activation or CD3 levels. Type 1 diabetes patients showed a moderate but significant shortening of TCRB CDR3 length in all four CD4+ subsets. PCR may preferentially amplify shorter templates, but because patient and control samples were amplified and corrected together, any resulting skew would affect both groups equally. Because the HLA sub-analyses included only small numbers of individuals, any influence of HLA type on TCRB rearrangement was left unresolved. Patients with type 1 diabetes made fewer insertions and deleted more nucleotides at VDJ recombination sites, implying thymic rearrangement abnormalities.

From each donor, a single peripheral blood sample of 100 to 150 mL on average was drawn into heparinised tubes. A BD FACSAria II and a panel including CD45RO, CCR7, CD25, CD127, CD95 and CD27 were used to sort naive, central memory, regulatory and stem cell-like memory CD4+ T cells. Purity was above 95% for every sorted population. PBMCs were isolated immediately by Lymphoprep density gradient centrifugation and stained directly without culture. Samples were stained and sorted in pairs, with one healthy donor and one patient per experiment, so that batch effects were minimized. The sequence came from a young woman in good health. The sequence joins TRBV19 to TRBJ1-2; TRBD1 aligns with 8 central bases. Sequencing was carried out using naive CD4+ T cells from blood. Explained via the paper, the cell subset or site label denotes: true naive CD4+ T cells. The nucleotides are TGTGCCAGTAGTCCCAAGATTGACAGGGGATATGGCTACACCTTC. The encoded protein is CASSPKIDRGYGYTF.